This T cell receptor (beta chain) was documented in a study of regulatory T cells in long-lasting Graves disease. At the level of the study: A definition of persistent Graves' disease required over 5 years of antithyroid drugs plus positive TSH receptor antibodies. Findings and limits, study-wide: More public clonotypes were shared by persistent patients (about 3,000) than by new patients (about 1,000).

Concerning this clonotype itself: Its antigen is not known.

The V gene's germline CDR1 is MNHEY and CDR2 SVGAGI. The CDR3 totals 14 residues. Trimming removed 0 bases at V and 3 bases at J, with 6 bases between. Sequencing libraries for TCR beta were prepared with iRepertoire HTBI primers and Arm-PCR of CDR3 regions. Using its own MiXCR run on the multiplex PCR reads, TCRdb lists one record per CDR3 protein. The table includes over 250,000 distinct CDR3 sequences, roughly a fifth detected once. Time point given: persistent/refractory GD, antithyroid drugs over 5 years with positive TRAb. Generation of the TCR library employed RNA extracted from PBMCs. The source of this sequence is a female donor with Graves disease. Sequencing used peripheral blood mononuclear cells (PBMCs), obtained when the disease was refractory, from a patient treated with antithyroid drugs. The chain employs TRBV6-5 and TRBJ1-5, with D uncertain. CDR3 in amino acids: CASSYSGNNQPQHF. DNA for the CDR3: TGTGCCAGCAGTTACTCGGGTAACAATCAGCCCCAGCATTTT.